This T cell receptor beta chain emerged from a study of OX40 agonist ivuxolimab in advanced cancers. Study context: Ivuxolimab doses were 0.01, 0.1, 0.3, 1.5, 3 or 10 mg/kg every 2 weeks. Regarding the study as a whole: No determination was made of the antigen specificity of the expanded peripheral T cells. Expanded clones belonging to CD8+ T cells outnumbered, on average, those of CD4+.

Germline V CDR1 and CDR2: MNHEY, SMNVEV (reference sequence). V dropped 5 bases and J dropped 1 base, with 8 bases sitting between them. The CDR3 runs to 13 residues. Using immunoSEQ multiplex PCR, the repertoire was profiled, and TCRdb retains in-frame clones only, with some absent. Here the sample spans tens of thousands of clones, approximately 89% being singletons. Only one count was recorded for this clone. Its cognate antigen is unknown. V usage is TRBV27 and J usage is TRBJ1-1; D unresolved. The specimen comprised CD4+ or CD8+ T cells sorted from blood, sampled in a trial of the OX40 agonist ivuxolimab. The TCR comes from an adult with an advanced solid tumor such as melanoma, head and neck, liver or kidney cancer. CDR3 in amino acids: CASSPIENTEAFF. CDR3 bases: TGTGCCAGCAGTCCAATAGAGAACACTGAAGCTTTCTTT.